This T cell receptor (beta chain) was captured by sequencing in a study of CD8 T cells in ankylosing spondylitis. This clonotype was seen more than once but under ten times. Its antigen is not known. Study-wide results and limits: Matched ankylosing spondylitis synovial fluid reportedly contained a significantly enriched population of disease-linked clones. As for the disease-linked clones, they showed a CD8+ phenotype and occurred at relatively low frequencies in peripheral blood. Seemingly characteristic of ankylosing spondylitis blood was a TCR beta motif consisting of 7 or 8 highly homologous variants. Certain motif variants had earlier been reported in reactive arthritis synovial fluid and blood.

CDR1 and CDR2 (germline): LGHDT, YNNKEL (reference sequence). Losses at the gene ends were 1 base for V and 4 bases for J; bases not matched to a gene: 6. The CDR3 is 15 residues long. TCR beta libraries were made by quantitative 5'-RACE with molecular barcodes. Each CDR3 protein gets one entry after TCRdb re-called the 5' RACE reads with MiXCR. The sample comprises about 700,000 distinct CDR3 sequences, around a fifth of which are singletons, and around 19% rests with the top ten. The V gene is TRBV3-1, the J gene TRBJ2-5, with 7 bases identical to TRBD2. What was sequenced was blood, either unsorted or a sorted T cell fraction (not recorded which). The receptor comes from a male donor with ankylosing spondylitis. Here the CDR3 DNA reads TGTGCCAGCAGCCAAGTAGGCAGGGAGGGAGAGACCCAGTACTTC. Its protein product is CASSQVGREGETQYF.